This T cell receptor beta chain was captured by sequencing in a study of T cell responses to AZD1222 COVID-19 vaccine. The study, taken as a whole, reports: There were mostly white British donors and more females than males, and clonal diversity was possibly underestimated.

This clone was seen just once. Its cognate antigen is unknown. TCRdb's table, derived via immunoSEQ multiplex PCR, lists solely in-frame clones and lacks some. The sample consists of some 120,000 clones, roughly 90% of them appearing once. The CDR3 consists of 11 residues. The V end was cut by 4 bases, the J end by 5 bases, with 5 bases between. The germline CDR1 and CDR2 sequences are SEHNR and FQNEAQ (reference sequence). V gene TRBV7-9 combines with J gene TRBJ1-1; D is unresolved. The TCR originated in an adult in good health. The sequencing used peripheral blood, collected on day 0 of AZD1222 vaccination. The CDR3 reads CASSWGTEAFF. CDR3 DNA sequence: TGTGCCAGCAGCTGGGGAACTGAAGCTTTCTTT.